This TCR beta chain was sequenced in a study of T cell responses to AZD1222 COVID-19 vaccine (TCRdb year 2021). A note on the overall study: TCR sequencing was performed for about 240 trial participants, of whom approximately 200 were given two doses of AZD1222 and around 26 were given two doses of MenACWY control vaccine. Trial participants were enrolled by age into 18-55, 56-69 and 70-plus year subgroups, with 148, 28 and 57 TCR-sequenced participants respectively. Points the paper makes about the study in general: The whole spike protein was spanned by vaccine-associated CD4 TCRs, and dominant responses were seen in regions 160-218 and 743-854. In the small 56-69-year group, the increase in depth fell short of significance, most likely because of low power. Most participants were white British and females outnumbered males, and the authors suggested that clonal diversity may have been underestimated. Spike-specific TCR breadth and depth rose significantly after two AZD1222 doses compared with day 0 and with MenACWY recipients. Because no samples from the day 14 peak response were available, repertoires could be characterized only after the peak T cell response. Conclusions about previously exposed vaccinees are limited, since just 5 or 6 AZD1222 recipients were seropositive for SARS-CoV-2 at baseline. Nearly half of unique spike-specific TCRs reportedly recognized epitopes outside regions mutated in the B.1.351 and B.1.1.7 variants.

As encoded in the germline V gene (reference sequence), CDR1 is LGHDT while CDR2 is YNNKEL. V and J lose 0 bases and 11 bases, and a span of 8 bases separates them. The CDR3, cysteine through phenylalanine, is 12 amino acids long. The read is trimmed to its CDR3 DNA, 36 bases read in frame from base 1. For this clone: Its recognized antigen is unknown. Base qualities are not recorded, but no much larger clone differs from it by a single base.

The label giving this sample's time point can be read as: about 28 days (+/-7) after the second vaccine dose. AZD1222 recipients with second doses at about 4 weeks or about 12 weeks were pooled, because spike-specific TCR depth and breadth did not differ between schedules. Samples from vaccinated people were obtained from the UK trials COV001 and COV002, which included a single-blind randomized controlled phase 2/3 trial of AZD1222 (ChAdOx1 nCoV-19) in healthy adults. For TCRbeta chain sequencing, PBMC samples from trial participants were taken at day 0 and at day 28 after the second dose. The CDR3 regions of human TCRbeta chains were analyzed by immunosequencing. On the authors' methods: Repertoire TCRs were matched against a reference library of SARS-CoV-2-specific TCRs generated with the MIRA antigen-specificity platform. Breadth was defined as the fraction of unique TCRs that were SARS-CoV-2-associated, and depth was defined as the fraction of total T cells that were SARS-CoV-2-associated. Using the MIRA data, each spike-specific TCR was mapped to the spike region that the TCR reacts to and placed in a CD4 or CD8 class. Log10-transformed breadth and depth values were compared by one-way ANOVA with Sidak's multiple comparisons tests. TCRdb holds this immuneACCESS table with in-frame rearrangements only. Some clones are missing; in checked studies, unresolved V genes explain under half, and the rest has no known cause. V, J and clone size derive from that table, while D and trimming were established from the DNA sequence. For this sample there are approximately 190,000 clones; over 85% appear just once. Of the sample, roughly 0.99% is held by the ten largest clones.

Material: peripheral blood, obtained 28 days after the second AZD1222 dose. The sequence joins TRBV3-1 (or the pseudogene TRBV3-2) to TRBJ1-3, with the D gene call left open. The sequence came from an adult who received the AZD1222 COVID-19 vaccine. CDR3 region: CASSQDYPAIYF. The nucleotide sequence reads TGTGCCAGCAGCCAAGATTATCCCGCCATATATTTT.